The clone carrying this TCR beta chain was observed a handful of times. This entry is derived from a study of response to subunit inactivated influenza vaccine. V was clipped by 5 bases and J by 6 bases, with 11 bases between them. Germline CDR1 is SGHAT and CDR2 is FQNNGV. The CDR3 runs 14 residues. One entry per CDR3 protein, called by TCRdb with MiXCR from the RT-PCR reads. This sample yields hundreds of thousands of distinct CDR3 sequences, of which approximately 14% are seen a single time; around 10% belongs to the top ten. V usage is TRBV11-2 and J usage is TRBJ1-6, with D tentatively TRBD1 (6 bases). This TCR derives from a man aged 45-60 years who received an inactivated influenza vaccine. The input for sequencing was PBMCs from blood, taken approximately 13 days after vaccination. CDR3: CASSPRQVNSPLHF. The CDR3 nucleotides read TGTGCCAGCAGCCCCCGACAGGTTAATTCACCCCTCCACTTT.